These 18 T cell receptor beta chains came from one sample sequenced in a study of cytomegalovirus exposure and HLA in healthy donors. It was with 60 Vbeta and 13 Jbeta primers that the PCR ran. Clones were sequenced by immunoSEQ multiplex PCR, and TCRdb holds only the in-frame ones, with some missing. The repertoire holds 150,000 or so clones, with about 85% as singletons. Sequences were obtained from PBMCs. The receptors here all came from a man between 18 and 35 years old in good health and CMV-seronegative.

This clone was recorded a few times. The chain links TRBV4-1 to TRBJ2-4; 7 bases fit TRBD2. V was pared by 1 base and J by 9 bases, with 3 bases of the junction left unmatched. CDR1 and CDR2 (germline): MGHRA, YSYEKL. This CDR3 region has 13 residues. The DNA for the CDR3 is TGCGCCAGCAGCCAAGGACTAGCTGGCATTCAGTACTTC. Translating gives CASSQGLAGIQYF.

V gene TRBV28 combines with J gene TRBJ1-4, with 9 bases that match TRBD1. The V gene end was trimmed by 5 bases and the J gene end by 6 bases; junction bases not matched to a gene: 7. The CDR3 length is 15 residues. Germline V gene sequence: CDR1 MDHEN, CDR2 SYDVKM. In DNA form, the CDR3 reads TGTGCCAGCAGTCTCTTACAGGGGGCATATGAAAAACTGTTTTTT. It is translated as CASSLLQGAYEKLFF.

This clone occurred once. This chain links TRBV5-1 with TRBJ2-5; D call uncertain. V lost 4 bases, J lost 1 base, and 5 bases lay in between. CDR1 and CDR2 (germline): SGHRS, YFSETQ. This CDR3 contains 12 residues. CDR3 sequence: CASSPRQETQYF. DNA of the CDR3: TGCGCCAGCAGCCCTCGCCAAGAGACCCAGTACTTC.

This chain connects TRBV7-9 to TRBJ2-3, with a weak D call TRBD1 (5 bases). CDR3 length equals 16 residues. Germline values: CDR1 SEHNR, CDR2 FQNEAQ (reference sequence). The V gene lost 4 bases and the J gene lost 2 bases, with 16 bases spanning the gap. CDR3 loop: CASSWRTTYNTDTQYF. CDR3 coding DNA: TGTGCCAGCAGCTGGCGGACAACATATAACACAGATACGCAGTATTTT.

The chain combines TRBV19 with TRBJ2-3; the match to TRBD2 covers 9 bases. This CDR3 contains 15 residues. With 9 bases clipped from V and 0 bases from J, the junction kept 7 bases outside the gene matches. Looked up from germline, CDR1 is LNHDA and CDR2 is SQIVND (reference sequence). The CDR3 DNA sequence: TGTGCCAGCCAGACTAGCGGATATAGCACAGATACGCAGTATTTT. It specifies CASQTSGYSTDTQYF.

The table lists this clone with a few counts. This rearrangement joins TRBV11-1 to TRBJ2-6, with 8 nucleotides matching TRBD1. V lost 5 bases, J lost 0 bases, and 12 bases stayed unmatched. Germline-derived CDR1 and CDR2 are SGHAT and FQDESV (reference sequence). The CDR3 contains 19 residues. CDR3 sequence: CASSGNRGFAHSGANVLTF. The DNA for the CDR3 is TGTGCCAGCAGCGGTAACAGGGGGTTTGCCCACTCTGGGGCCAACGTCCTGACTTTC.

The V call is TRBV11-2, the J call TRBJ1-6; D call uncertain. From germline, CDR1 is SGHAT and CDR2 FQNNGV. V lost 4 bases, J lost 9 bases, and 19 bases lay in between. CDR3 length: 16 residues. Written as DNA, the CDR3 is TGTGCCAGCAGCTGGACGGACTCCAGGATCCTTTCACCCCTCCACTTT. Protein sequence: CASSWTDSRILSPLHF.

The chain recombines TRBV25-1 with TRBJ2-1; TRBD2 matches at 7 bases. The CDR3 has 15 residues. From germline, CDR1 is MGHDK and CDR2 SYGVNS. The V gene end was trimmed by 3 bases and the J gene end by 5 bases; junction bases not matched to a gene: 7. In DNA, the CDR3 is TGTGCCAGCAGTGATACCGGGACTACCAACAATGAGCAGTTCTTC. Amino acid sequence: CASSDTGTTNNEQFF.

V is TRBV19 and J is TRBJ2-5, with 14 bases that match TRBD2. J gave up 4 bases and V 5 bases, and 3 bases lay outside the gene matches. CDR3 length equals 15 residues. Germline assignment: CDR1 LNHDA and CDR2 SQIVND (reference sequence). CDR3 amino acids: CASSSGLAGGETQYF. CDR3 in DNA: TGTGCCAGTAGTTCCGGACTAGCGGGAGGAGAGACCCAGTACTTC.

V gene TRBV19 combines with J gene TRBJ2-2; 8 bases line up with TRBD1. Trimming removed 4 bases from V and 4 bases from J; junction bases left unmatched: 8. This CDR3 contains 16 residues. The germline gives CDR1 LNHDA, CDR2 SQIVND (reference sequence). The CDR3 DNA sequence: TGTGCCAGTAGTACACCTCCGGGACAGGTCACCGGGGAGCTGTTTTTT. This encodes CASSTPPGQVTGELFF.

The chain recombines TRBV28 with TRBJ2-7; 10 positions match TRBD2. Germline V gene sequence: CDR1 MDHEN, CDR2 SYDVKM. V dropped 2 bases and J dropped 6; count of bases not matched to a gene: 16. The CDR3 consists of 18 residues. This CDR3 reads CASSLVVGEREGIGEQYF. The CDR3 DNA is TGTGCCAGCAGTTTAGTTGTTGGGGAGCGGGAGGGCATTGGCGAGCAGTACTTC.

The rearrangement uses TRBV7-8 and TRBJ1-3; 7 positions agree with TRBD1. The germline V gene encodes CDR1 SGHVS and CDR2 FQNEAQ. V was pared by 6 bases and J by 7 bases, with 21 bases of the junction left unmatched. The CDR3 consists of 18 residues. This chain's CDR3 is CASRQDRARTGTRNTIYF. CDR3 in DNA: TGTGCCAGCAGACAAGACAGGGCCCGAACGGGCACACGGAACACCATATATTTT. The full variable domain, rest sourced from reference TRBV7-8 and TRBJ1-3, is GAGVSQSPRYKVAKRGQDVALRCDPISGHVSLFWYQQALGQGPEFLTYFQNEAQLDKSGLPSDRFFAERPEGSVSTLKIQRTQQEDSAVYLCASRQDRARTGTRNTIYFGEGSWLTVV.

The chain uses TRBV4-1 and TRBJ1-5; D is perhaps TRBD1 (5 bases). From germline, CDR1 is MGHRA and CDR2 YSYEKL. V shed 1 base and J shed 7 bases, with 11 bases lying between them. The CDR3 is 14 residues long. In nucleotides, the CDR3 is TGCGCCAGCAGCCAAGCAGGGCTCGGCCAGCCCCAGCATTTT. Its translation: CASSQAGLGQPQHF.

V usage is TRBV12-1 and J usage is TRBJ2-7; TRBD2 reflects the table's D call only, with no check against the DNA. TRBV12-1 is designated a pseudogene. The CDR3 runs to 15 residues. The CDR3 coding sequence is TGTGCCAGCAGCCATGTCTGGGGGGGGGCCTACGAGCAGTACTTC. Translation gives CASSHVWGGAYEQYF.

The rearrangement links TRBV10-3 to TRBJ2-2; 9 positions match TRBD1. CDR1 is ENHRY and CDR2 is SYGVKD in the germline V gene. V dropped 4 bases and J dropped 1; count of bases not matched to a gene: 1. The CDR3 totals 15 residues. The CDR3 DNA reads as TGTGCCATCAGTGGGGGACAGGGGAACACCGGGGAGCTGTTTTTT. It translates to CAISGGQGNTGELFF.

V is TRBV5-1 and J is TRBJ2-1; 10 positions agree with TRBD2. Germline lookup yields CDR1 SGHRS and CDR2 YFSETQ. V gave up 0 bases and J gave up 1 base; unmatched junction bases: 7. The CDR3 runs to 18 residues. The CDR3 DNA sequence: TGCGCCAGCAGCTTGGTTGGAGCGGGGGGGCGGTCCTACAATGAGCAGTTCTTC. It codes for CASSLVGAGGRSYNEQFF.

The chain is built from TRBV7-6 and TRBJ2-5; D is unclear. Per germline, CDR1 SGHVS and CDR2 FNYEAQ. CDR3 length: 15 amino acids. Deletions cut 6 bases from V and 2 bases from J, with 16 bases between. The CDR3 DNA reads TGTGCCAGCAGGCCCCCTGAGGCAGCTCAAGAGACCCAGTACTTC. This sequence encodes CASRPPEAAQETQYF.

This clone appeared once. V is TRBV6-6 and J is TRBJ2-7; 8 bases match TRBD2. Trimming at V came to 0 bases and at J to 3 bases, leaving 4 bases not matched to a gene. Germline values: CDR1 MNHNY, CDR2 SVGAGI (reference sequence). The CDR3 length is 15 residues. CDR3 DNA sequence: TGTGCCAGCAGTTACTCCGGCGGGGGGCACTACGAGCAGTACTTC. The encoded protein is CASSYSGGGHYEQYF.